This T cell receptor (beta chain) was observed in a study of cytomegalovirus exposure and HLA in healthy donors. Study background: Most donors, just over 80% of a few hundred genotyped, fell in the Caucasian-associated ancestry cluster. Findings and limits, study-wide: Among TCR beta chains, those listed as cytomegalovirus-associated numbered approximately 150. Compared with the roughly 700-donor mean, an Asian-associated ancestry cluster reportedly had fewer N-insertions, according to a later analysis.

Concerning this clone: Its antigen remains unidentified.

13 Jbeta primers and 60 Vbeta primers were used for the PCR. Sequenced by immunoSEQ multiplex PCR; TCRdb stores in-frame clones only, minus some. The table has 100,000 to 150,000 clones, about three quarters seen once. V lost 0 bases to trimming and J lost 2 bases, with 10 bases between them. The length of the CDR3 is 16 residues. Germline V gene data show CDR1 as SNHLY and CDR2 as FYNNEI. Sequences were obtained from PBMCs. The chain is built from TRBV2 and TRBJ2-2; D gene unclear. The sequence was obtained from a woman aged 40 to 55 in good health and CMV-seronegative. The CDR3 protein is CASSEAGSGNTGELFF. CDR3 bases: TGTGCCAGCAGTGAAGCTGGGTCAGGCAACACCGGGGAGCTGTTTTTT.